The 12 T cell receptor beta chains listed next were all sequenced from one sample in a study of blood T cells in healthy people across ages. A sample-barcoded 5' primer and a J-beta primer mix were used in a second PCR of roughly 6 to 12 cycles. TCRdb processed the 5' RACE reads anew with MiXCR; each CDR3 protein has one entry. Here the sample spans 1,100,000 or so distinct CDR3 sequences, more than 40% being singletons. The sequenced sample was blood. These receptors all come from an older woman in good health.

The chain couples TRBV5-1 to TRBJ1-1; no reliable D call. The germline V gene encodes CDR1 SGHRS and CDR2 YFSETQ. Trimming removed 4 bases at V and 8 bases at J, with 15 bases between. CDR3 length: 13 residues. Here the CDR3 reads CASSAAAGKEAFF. CDR3 nucleotides: TGCGCCAGCAGCGCGGCCGCCGGCAAGGAAGCTTTCTTT.

This rearrangement joins TRBV7-6 to TRBJ1-4, with 7 bases matching TRBD1. With V trimmed by 5 bases and J by 10 bases, 16 bases remained unmatched. Germline V CDR1 and CDR2: SGHVS, FNYEAQ. This CDR3 contains 16 residues. The DNA of the CDR3 is TGTGCCAGCAGCCCGGGGGGTACAGGGGCGGCCGGAAAACTGTTTTTT. Protein: CASSPGGTGAAGKLFF.

The chain carries TRBV12-3 or TRBV12-4 and TRBJ2-1; 11 nucleotides align to TRBD2. The CDR3 totals 18 residues. J gave up 9 bases and V 4 bases, and 17 bases lay outside the gene matches. The CDR3 sequence: CASSSGASGRSRASEQFF. Written as DNA, the CDR3 is TGTGCCAGCAGTTCCGGGGCTAGCGGGAGGTCCAGGGCTTCTGAGCAGTTCTTC.

The genes are TRBV12-3 or TRBV12-4 and TRBJ1-4, with 9 bases lining up with TRBD1. The trim removed 6 bases at V and 7 bases at J, leaving 9 bases unmatched. The CDR3 is 15 residues long. The CDR3 protein is CASRRTGGGGEKLFF. The CDR3 DNA reads TGTGCCAGCAGGCGTACAGGGGGCGGAGGTGAAAAACTGTTTTTT.

The chain carries TRBV20-1 and TRBJ1-1, with TRBD1 as a possible D gene (6 bases). This CDR3 spans 13 amino acids. Germline CDR1 reads DFQATT; CDR2 reads SNEGSKA (reference sequence). The germline V and J ends were trimmed by 1 base and 5 bases, with 11 bases remaining between them. The CDR3 protein is CSARGRRGTEAFF. CDR3 nucleotides: TGCAGTGCTAGAGGTCGGAGGGGGACTGAAGCTTTCTTT.

This clonotype has only a few counts. The chain joins TRBV7-9 to TRBJ2-3; 8 positions match TRBD2. The CDR3 contains 16 residues. The trim removed 2 bases at V and 2 bases at J, leaving 6 bases unmatched. The germline V gene encodes CDR1 SEHNR and CDR2 FQNEAQ (reference sequence). The CDR3 here is CASSLSSGGNTDTQYF. CDR3 DNA sequence: TGTGCCAGCAGCTTATCCAGCGGGGGTAACACAGATACGCAGTATTTT.

The table lists this clonotype with a count of one. CDR3 loop: CATSFRDQRDEQYF. The CDR3 DNA follows: TGTGCCACCAGCTTCCGGGATCAGAGGGATGAACAGTACTTC. V is TRBV15 and J is TRBJ2-7, with a weak D call TRBD2 (5 bases). The CDR3 has 14 amino acids. The germline gives CDR1 LNHNV, CDR2 YYDKDF (reference sequence). V was pared by 5 bases and J by 10 bases, with 21 bases between.

The rearrangement joins TRBV20-1 to TRBJ1-2, with TRBD1 as a possible D gene (6 bases). The CDR3 loop spans 16 amino acids. Trimming pared 3 bases from V and 1 base from J, leaving 18 bases between. The germline V gene has CDR1 DFQATT and CDR2 SNEGSKA (reference sequence). DNA of the CDR3: TGCAGTGCTAGTTACGAACAGGGTTGGAGTAACTATGGCTACACCTTC. The encoded protein is CSASYEQGWSNYGYTF.

The CDR3 protein is CSARETSGGRREQFF. The CDR3 DNA reads TGCAGTGCTAGGGAAACCTCCGGCGGGAGAAGGGAGCAGTTCTTC. The rearrangement joins TRBV20-1 to TRBJ2-1; 7 positions match TRBD2. Germline V gene lookup returns CDR1 DFQATT and CDR2 SNEGSKA (reference sequence). CDR3 length: 15 amino acids. V dropped 3 bases and J dropped 10; count of bases not matched to a gene: 15.

CDR3 amino acids: CASSRKASGQETQYF. CDR3 nucleotides: TGCGCCAGCAGCCGGAAGGCTAGCGGGCAAGAGACCCAGTACTTC. The chain carries TRBV5-1 and TRBJ2-4; 8 bases fit TRBD2. The J call may be in error: the DNA end matches TRBJ2-5 better. The CDR3 contains 15 residues. Germline loops: CDR1 SGHRS, CDR2 YFSETQ.

This sequence joins TRBV20-1 and TRBJ2-5; 10 bases match TRBD2. The CDR3 loop spans 16 amino acids. Looked up from germline, CDR1 is DFQATT and CDR2 is SNEGSKA (reference sequence). V trimming: 3 bases; J trimming: 4 bases; junction bases outside the gene matches: 11. CDR3 nucleotide sequence: TGCAGTGCTAGGGTTCCCAGCGGGAGGGTACGAGAGACCCAGTACTTC. As protein: CSARVPSGRVRETQYF.

As to this clonotype: Germline and junction disagree at one end, which may indicate a read error. The V and J genes are TRBV18 and TRBJ2-3; D is undetermined. The CDR3 contains 12 residues. The V gene's germline CDR1 is KGHSH and CDR2 LQKENI. The CDR3 bases are TGTGCCAGCTCACCGGGCACAGATATGCAGTATTTT. Its protein product is CASSPGTDMQYF. The full variable domain, with the rest looked up from reference TRBV18 and TRBJ2-3, is NAGVMQNPRHLVRRRGQEARLRCSPMKGHSHVYWYRQLPEEGLKFMVYLQKENIIDESGMPKERFSAEFPKEGPSILRIQQVVRGDSAAYFCASSPGTDMQYFGPGTRLTVL.